This TCR beta chain is from a study of cytomegalovirus exposure and HLA in healthy donors. About this clone itself: The antigen is unknown.

Findings and caveats of the study: Several top significant clusters appeared, in a later analysis, to be linked to common viral pathogens.

This PCR relied on a set of 60 Vbeta primers and 13 Jbeta primers. The protocol was immunoSEQ multiplex PCR, while the TCRdb copy is restricted to in-frame clones and leaves out a portion. The listing records more than 130,000 clones. Trimming took off 0 bases at V and 7 bases at J, with 13 bases between the two ends. CDR1 SGDLS and CDR2 YYNGEE come from the germline V gene. The CDR3 has 15 residues. Sequenced input: PBMCs. The V gene is TRBV9, the J gene TRBJ1-4; perhaps TRBD1 as D (6 bases). The TCR originated in a man aged 35-49 years in good health and CMV-seronegative. The CDR3 sequence is CASSVAPRGGEKLFF. CDR3 DNA: TGTGCCAGCAGCGTAGCTCCCAGGGGTGGTGAAAAACTGTTTTTT.